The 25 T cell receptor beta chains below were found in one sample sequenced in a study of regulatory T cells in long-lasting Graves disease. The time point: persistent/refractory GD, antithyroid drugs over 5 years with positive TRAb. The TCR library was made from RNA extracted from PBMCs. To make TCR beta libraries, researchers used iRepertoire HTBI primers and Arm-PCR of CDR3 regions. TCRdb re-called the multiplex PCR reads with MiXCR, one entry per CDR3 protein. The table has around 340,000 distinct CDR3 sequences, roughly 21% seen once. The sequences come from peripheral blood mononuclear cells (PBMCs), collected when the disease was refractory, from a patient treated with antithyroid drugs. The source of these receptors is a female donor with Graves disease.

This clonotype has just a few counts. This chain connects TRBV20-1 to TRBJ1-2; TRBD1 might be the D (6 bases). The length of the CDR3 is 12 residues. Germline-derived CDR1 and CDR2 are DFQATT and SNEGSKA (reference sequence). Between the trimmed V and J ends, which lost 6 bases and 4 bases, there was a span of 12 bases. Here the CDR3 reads CSALGQIYGYTF. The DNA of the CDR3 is TGCAGTGCACTGGGACAAATCTATGGCTACACCTTC.

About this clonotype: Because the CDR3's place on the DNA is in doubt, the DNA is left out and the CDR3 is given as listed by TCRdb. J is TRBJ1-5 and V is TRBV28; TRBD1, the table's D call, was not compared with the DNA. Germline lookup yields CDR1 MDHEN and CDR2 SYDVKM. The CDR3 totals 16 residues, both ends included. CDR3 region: CASSFGPGRTGQPQHF.

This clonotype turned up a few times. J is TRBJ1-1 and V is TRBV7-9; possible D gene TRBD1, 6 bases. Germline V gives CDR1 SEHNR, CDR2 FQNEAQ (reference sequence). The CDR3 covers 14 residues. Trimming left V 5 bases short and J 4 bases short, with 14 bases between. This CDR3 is CASSPKQGSTEAFF. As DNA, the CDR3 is TGTGCCAGCAGCCCAAAACAGGGAAGCACTGAAGCTTTCTTT.

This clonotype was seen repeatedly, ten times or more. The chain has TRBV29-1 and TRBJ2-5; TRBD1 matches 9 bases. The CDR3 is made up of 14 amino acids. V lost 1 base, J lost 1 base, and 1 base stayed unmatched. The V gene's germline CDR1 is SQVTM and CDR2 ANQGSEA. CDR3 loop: CSVEGQGVQETQYF. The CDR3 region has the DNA TGCAGCGTTGAAGGACAGGGGGTCCAAGAGACCCAGTACTTC.

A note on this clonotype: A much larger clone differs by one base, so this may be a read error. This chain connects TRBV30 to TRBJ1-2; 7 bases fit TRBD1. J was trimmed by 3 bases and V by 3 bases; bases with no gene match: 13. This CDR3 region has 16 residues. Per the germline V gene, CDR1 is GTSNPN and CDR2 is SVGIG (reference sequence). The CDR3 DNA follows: TGTGCCTGGAGCCGGGGAGAGGGGGCAGTAGACTATGGCTACACCTTC. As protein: CAWSRGEGAVDYGYTF.

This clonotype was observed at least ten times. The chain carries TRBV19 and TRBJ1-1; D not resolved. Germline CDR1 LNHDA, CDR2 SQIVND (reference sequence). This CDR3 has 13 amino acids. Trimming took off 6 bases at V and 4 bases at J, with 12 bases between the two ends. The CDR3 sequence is CASSSGVGTEAFF. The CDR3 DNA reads TGTGCCAGTAGCAGTGGAGTGGGCACTGAAGCTTTCTTT. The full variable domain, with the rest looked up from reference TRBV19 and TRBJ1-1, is DGGITQSPKYLFRKEGQNVTLSCEQNLNHDAMYWYRQDPGQGLRLIYYSQIVNDFQKGDIAEGYSVSREKKESFPLTVTSAQKNPTAFYLCASSSGVGTEAFFGQGTRLTVV.

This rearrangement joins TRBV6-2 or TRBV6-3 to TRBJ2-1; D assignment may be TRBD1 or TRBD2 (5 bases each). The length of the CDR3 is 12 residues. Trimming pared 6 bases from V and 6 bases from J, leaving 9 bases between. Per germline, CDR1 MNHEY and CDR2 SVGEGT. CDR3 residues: CASRKGPNEQFF. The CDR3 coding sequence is TGTGCCAGCAGGAAGGGACCCAATGAGCAGTTCTTC.

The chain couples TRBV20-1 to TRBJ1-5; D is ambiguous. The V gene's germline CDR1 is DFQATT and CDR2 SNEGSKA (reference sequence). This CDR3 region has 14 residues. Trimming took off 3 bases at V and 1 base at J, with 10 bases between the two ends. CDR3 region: CSASAGWSNQPQHF. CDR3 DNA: TGCAGTGCTAGTGCGGGGTGGAGCAATCAGCCCCAGCATTTT.

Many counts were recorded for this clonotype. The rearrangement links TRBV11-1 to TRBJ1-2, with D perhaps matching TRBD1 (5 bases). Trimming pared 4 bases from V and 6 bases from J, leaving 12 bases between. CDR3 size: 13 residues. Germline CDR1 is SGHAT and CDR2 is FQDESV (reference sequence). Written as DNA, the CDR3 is TGTGCCAGCAGCTCAAGATCAGGGAATGGCTACACCTTC. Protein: CASSSRSGNGYTF.

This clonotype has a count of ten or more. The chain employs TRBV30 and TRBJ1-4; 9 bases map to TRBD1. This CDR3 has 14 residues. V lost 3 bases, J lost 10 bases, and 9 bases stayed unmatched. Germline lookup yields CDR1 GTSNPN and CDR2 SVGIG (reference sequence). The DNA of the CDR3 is TGTGCCTGGAGGGGACAGGGTTATCAGGGAAAACTGTTTTTT. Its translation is CAWRGQGYQGKLFF.

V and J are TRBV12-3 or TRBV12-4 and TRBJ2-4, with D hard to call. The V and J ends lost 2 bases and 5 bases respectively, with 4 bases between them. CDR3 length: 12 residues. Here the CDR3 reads CASSLSENIQYF. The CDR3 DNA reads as TGTGCCAGCAGTTTAAGCGAAAACATTCAGTACTTC.

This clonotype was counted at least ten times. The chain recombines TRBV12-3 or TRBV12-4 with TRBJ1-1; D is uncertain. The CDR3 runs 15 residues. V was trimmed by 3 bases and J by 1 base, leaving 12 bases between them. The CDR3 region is CASSFAPGGNTEAFF. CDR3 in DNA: TGTGCCAGCAGTTTTGCCCCCGGCGGGAACACTGAAGCTTTCTTT.

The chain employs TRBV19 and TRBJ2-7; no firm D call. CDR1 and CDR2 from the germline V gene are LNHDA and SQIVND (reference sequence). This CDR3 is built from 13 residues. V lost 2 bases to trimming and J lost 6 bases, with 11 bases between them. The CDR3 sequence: CASSITGVGEQYF. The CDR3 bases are TGTGCCAGTAGTATAACCGGCGTCGGCGAGCAGTACTTC.

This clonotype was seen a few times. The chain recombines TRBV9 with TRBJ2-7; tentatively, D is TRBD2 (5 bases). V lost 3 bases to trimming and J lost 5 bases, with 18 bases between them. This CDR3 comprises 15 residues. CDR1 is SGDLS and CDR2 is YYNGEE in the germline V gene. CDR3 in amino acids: CASSAGGGLRDEQYF. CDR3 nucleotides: TGTGCCAGCAGCGCGGGCGGAGGACTTAGGGACGAGCAGTACTTC. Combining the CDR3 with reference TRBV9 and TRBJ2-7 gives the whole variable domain DSGVTQTPKHLITATGQRVTLRCSPRSGDLSVYWYQQSLDQGLQFLIQYYNGEERAKGNILERFSAQQFPDLHSELNLSSLELGDSALYFCASSAGGGLRDEQYFGPGTRLTVT.

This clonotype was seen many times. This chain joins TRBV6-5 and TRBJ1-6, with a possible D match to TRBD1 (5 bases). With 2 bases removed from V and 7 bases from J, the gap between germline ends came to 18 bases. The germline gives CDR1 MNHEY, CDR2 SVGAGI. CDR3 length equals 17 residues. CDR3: CASSYEAEGRVNSPLHF. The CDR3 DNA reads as TGTGCCAGCAGTTACGAGGCGGAGGGGCGTGTGAATTCACCCCTCCACTTT.

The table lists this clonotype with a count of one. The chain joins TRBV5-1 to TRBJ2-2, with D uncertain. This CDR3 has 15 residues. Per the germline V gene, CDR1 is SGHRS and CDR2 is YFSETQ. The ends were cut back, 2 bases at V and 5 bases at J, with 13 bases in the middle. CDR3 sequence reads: CASSFGSVPTGELFF. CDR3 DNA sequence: TGCGCCAGCAGCTTCGGCTCAGTCCCAACCGGGGAGCTGTTTTTT.

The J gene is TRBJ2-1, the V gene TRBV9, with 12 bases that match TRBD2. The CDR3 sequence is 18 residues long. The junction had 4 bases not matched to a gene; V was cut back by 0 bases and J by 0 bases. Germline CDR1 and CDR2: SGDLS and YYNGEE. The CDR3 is CASSVVLAGGSSYNEQFF. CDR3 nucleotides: TGTGCCAGCAGCGTAGTGCTAGCGGGGGGGAGCTCCTACAATGAGCAGTTCTTC.

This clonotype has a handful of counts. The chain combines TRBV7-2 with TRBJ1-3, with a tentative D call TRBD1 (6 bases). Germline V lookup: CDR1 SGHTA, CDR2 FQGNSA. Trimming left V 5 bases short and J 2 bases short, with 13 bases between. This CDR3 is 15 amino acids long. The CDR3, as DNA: TGTGCCAGCAGCATCCTACAGGGAGCTGGAAACACCATATATTTT. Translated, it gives CASSILQGAGNTIYF.

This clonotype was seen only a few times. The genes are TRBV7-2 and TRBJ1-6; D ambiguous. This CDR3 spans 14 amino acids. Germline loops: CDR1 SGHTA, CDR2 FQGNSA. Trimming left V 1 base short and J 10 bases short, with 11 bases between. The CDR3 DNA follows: TGTGCCAGCAGCTTAGAGGGCATTCGATCACCCCTCCACTTT. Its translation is CASSLEGIRSPLHF.

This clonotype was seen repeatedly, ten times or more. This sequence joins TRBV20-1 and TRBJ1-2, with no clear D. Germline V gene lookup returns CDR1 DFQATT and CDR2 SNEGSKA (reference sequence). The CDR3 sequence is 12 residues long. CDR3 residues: CIPTDGPRGYTF. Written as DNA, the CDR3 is TGCATTCCAACGGACGGTCCTCGGGGCTACACCTTC.

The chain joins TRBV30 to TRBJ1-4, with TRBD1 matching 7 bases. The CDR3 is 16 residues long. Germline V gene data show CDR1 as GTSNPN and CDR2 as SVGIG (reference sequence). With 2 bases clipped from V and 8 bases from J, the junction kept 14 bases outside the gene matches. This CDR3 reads CAWSSLPDRAEEKLFF. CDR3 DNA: TGTGCCTGGAGTAGCCTTCCCGACAGGGCAGAGGAAAAACTGTTTTTT.

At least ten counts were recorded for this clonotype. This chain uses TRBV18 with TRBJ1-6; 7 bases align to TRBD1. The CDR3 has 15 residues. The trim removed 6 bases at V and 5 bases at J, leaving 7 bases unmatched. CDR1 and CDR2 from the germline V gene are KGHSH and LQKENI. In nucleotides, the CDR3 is TGTGCCAGCTCTTCGGACAGGTGGCATAATTCACCCCTCCACTTT. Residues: CASSSDRWHNSPLHF.

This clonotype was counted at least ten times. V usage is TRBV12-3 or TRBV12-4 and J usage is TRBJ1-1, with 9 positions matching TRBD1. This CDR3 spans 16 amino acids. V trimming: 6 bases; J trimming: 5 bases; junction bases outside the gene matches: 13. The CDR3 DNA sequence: TGTGCCAGCAGCCCCGGGACAGGGTTCCTGGGGACTGAAGCTTTCTTT. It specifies CASSPGTGFLGTEAFF.

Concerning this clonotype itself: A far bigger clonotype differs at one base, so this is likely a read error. CDR3 nucleotide sequence: TGTGCCAGCAGTGGGGGACAGAGCCACGCCGGGGAGCAGTACTTC. Protein: CASSGGQSHAGEQYF. The genes are TRBV2 and TRBJ2-7; 7 nucleotides agree with TRBD1. The CDR3 runs to 15 residues. Trimming at V came to 4 bases and at J to 7 bases, leaving 13 bases not matched to a gene. CDR1 is SNHLY, CDR2 FYNNEI, per germline.

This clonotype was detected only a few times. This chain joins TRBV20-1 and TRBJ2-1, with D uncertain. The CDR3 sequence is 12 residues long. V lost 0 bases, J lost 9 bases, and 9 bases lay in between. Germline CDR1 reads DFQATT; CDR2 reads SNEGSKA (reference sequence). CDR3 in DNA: TGCAGTGCTAGAGATGCCCCCCCTGAGCAGTTCTTC. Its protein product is CSARDAPPEQFF.